These 14 T cell receptor beta chains share one sample of origin, sequenced in a study of cytomegalovirus exposure and HLA in healthy donors. The PCR employed 60 Vbeta primers together with 13 Jbeta primers. The protocol was immunoSEQ multiplex PCR, while the TCRdb copy is restricted to in-frame clones and leaves out a portion. Among about 80,000 clones listed, approximately 66% were seen once. What was sequenced was PBMCs. All receptors come from a male donor in good health and CMV-seropositive.

This sequence joins TRBV19 and TRBJ2-5, with unresolved D. CDR3 size: 11 residues. V was cut by 3 bases and J by 5 bases, with 4 bases left in between. Germline lookup yields CDR1 LNHDA and CDR2 SQIVND (reference sequence). CDR3 DNA: TGTGCCAGTAGTATTCTCGAGACCCAGTACTTC. As protein: CASSILETQYF.

This chain links TRBV5-8 with TRBJ2-7; no clear D gene. CDR1 is SGHTS and CDR2 is YDEGEE in the germline V gene. V was pared by 4 bases and J by 5 bases, with 13 bases between. This CDR3 is 13 amino acids long. The CDR3 spells CASSSSGSHEQYF. The CDR3 nucleotides are TGTGCCAGCAGCAGTTCCGGGTCTCACGAGCAGTACTTC.

The table lists this clone with a count of one. The genes are TRBV7-2 and TRBJ1-6; 10 positions agree with TRBD1. Unmatched junction bases numbered 3, after V lost 4 bases and J lost 9 bases. The CDR3 has 14 residues. The germline gives CDR1 SGHTA, CDR2 FQGNSA. Written as DNA, the CDR3 is TGTGCCAGCAGCTACCGGGACAGGGGTTCACCCCTCCACTTT. This gives the protein CASSYRDRGSPLHF.

The V call is TRBV6-1, the J call TRBJ1-5; D uncertain. The CDR3 consists of 14 residues. Trimming cost V 5 bases and J 3 bases, with 11 bases left between them. Germline lookup yields CDR1 MNHNS and CDR2 SASEGT. CDR3 residues: CASSSSGNNQPQHF. For the CDR3, the DNA is TGTGCCAGCAGTTCATCGGGTAACAATCAGCCCCAGCATTTT.

This clone was picked up one time. The chain couples TRBV2 to TRBJ2-1; 8 bases match TRBD1. Germline-derived CDR1 and CDR2 are SNHLY and FYNNEI. The CDR3 totals 14 residues. CDR3 sequence reads: CASRGPPAGYEQFF. CDR3 sequence (DNA): TGTGCTTCCAGGGGGCCTCCCGCGGGGTATGAGCAGTTCTTC.

This clone was seen a single time. The rearrangement links TRBV6-6 to TRBJ2-2; 9 bases agree with TRBD1. This CDR3 is 13 amino acids long. Germline-derived CDR1 and CDR2 are MNHNY and SVGAGI (reference sequence). V shed 6 bases and J 4 bases; nucleotides not matched to a gene: 0. The chain's CDR3 is CASRQGATGELFF. The CDR3, as DNA: TGTGCCAGCAGACAGGGGGCCACCGGGGAGCTGTTTTTT.

The V call is TRBV19, the J call TRBJ1-4; 9 positions agree with TRBD1. The junction had 6 bases not matched to a gene; V was cut back by 5 bases and J by 5 bases. Germline CDR1 LNHDA, CDR2 SQIVND (reference sequence). CDR3 length: 15 residues. CDR3 sequence: CASSPSTGGNEKLFF. The CDR3 coding sequence is TGTGCCAGTAGTCCCTCGACAGGGGGAAATGAAAAACTGTTTTTT.

This clone was seen a handful of times. CDR3 coding DNA: TGTGCCAGCAGCCAAGAAAGCTGGGGGGATGGCTACACCTTC. It translates to CASSQESWGDGYTF. V usage is TRBV14 and J usage is TRBJ1-2, with D perhaps matching TRBD1 (5 bases). CDR3 length: 14 amino acids. V was cut by 0 bases and J by 6 bases, with 11 bases left in between. Germline assignment: CDR1 SGHDN and CDR2 FVKESK.

The chain employs TRBV2 and TRBJ1-1; no firm D call. Germline V gives CDR1 SNHLY, CDR2 FYNNEI. This CDR3 has 14 amino acids. Between the trimmed V and J ends, which lost 6 bases and 0 bases, there was a span of 11 bases. CDR3 region: CASSRGKVNTEAFF. CDR3 nucleotide sequence: TGTGCCAGCAGCCGCGGTAAGGTGAACACTGAAGCTTTCTTT.

This clone was counted between two and nine times. The V and J genes are TRBV5-1 and TRBJ2-7, with 7 bases that match TRBD1. The germline CDR1 and CDR2 sequences are SGHRS and YFSETQ. V was clipped by 4 bases and J by 0 bases; unmatched bases: 13. The CDR3 totals 17 residues. CDR3 residues: CASSQPRQGKSSYEQYF. Written as DNA, the CDR3 is TGCGCCAGCAGCCAACCTCGACAGGGAAAGAGCTCCTACGAGCAGTACTTC.

The chain links TRBV7-9 to TRBJ1-2, with unresolved D. V was trimmed by 3 bases and J by 6 bases, leaving 8 bases between them. The CDR3 consists of 12 residues. The germline V gene encodes CDR1 SEHNR and CDR2 FQNEAQ (reference sequence). The CDR3 spells CASSLAGNGYTF. The CDR3 nucleotides are TGTGCCAGCAGCTTGGCGGGGAATGGCTACACCTTC.

The chain recombines TRBV9 with TRBJ1-1, with TRBD1 matching over 8 bases. The CDR3 has 15 amino acids. V was pared by 3 bases and J by 0 bases, with 4 bases of the junction left unmatched. CDR1 SGDLS and CDR2 YYNGEE come from the germline V gene. CDR3 residues: CASSGAGGMNTEAFF. The CDR3 DNA follows: TGTGCCAGCAGCGGGGCAGGGGGCATGAACACTGAAGCTTTCTTT.

CDR3 loop: CASSGRLAGSETQYF. CDR3 sequence (DNA): TGTGCCAGCAGCGGAAGACTAGCGGGGTCAGAGACCCAGTACTTC. The chain has TRBV5-4 and TRBJ2-5, with 11 nucleotides matching TRBD2. CDR1 is SGHNT, CDR2 YYREEE, per germline (reference sequence). This CDR3 comprises 15 residues. Unmatched junction bases numbered 6, after V lost 4 bases and J lost 4 bases.

The chain recombines TRBV10-3 with TRBJ2-3, with D maybe TRBD2 (6 bases). Germline CDR1 is ENHRY and CDR2 is SYGVKD. Trimming shortened V by 2 bases and J by 5 bases, and 14 bases separated the two germline ends. The CDR3 runs 15 residues. The CDR3 sequence: CAISEGGTTRDTQYF. The CDR3 bases are TGTGCCATCAGTGAGGGGGGGACCACTCGAGATACGCAGTATTTT.